What follows are 30 T cell receptor beta chains derived from one specimen sequenced in a study of Ad26.COV2.S vaccination and SARS-CoV-2 variants. Treatment given: some 20 received Ad26.COV2.S at low or high dose, single or two shots; several received placebo; per-sample allocation not given. The investigators took samples on day 63 after the first vaccine or placebo injection. TCRdb's copy holds only in-frame clones and misses some; the assay was immunoSEQ multiplex PCR. The sample contains about 420,000 clones, roughly 90% of which appear only once. The source material was peripheral blood, sampled in a trial of Ad26.COV2.S vaccine versus placebo. The receptor source for this set is a person aged 18-65 years who received the Ad26.COV2.S COVID-19 vaccine or a placebo.

The rearrangement joins TRBV5-4 to TRBJ1-6, with 8 bases lining up with TRBD1. The CDR3 extends over 15 amino acids. Germline V CDR1 and CDR2: SGHNT, YYREEE (reference sequence). V dropped 0 bases and J dropped 10; count of bases not matched to a gene: 6. The CDR3 DNA reads TGTGCCAGCAGCTTGGACGGACAGGGAACCTCACCCCTCCACTTT. Protein sequence: CASSLDGQGTSPLHF.

The chain combines TRBV12-3 or TRBV12-4 with TRBJ2-7; D remains unclear. Trimming took off 6 bases at V and 6 bases at J, with 15 bases between the two ends. The CDR3 contains 13 residues. This CDR3 is CASRTGPVGEQYF. Here the CDR3 DNA reads TGTGCCAGCAGGACCGGACCGGTCGGCGAGCAGTACTTC.

J is TRBJ2-7 and V is TRBV5-5; 9 positions agree with TRBD2. The CDR3 has 16 residues. The V and J ends lost 1 base and 4 bases, in that order; junction bases with no gene match: 9. Per germline, CDR1 SGHKS and CDR2 YYEKEE (reference sequence). The CDR3 here is CASSLSLAGRQYEQYF. Written as DNA, the CDR3 is TGTGCCAGCAGCTTGAGCCTAGCGGGGAGGCAGTACGAGCAGTACTTC.

V is TRBV7-8 and J is TRBJ1-2; D is uncertain. The germline V gene has CDR1 SGHVS and CDR2 FQNEAQ. Trimming removed 3 bases at V and 4 bases at J, with 9 bases between. The CDR3 is 13 amino acids. The CDR3 DNA reads TGTGCCAGCAGCTTCAGGTCGACCTATGGCTACACCTTC. It translates to CASSFRSTYGYTF.

This chain connects TRBV7-9 to TRBJ1-6; D gene ambiguous. The CDR3 sequence is 15 residues long. Germline V lookup: CDR1 SEHNR, CDR2 FQNEAQ (reference sequence). V lost 5 bases, J lost 10 bases, and 18 bases lay in between. The CDR3 nucleotides read TGTGCCAGCAGCCCACAAGGAAGGGTAGGATCACCCCTCCACTTT. Its protein product is CASSPQGRVGSPLHF.

The V and J genes are TRBV30 and TRBJ2-2, with 7 positions matching TRBD1. The CDR3 consists of 14 residues. CDR1 is GTSNPN, CDR2 SVGIG, per germline (reference sequence). V was clipped by 1 base and J by 4 bases; unmatched bases: 3. The CDR3 reads CAWSAGQPTGELFF. As DNA, the CDR3 is TGTGCCTGGAGTGCGGGACAGCCCACCGGGGAGCTGTTTTTT. The full variable domain, rest sourced from reference TRBV30 and TRBJ2-2, is SQTIHQWPATLVQPVGSPLSLECTVEGTSNPNLYWYRQAAGRGLQLLFYSVGIGQISSEVPQNLSASRPQDRQFILSSKKLLLSDSGFYLCAWSAGQPTGELFFGEGSRLTVL.

V is TRBV5-6 and J is TRBJ1-2; possibly TRBD1 for D (5 bases). From germline, CDR1 is SGHDT and CDR2 YYEEEE. Trimming pared 6 bases from V and 2 bases from J, leaving 14 bases between. This CDR3 is built from 14 residues. The CDR3 bases are TGTGCCAGCACCCCAGGGTACCGGAACTATGGCTACACCTTC. It encodes CASTPGYRNYGYTF.

On this clone: Other DNA sequences within the sample encode an identical CDR3. CDR3 region: CASRMGNTEAFF. In DNA form, the CDR3 reads TGTGCCAGCAGAATGGGGAACACTGAAGCTTTCTTT. This chain uses TRBV28 with TRBJ1-1, with no clear D. The CDR3 runs 12 residues. Per germline, CDR1 MDHEN and CDR2 SYDVKM. Trimming cost V 6 bases and J 1 base, with 6 bases left between them.

Comment on this clone: The sample holds other DNA sequences that translate to the same CDR3. The chain carries TRBV9 and TRBJ1-3; D might be TRBD1 (5 bases). The CDR3 spans 15 residues. Germline-derived CDR1 and CDR2 are SGDLS and YYNGEE. The ends were cut back, 0 bases at V and 1 base at J, with 8 bases in the middle. The CDR3 is CASSVEGRSGNTIYF. The CDR3 DNA reads TGTGCCAGCAGCGTAGAGGGGAGGTCTGGAAACACCATATATTTT.

The chain has TRBV29-1 and TRBJ2-7; 11 nucleotides line up with TRBD1. Trimming removed 4 bases from V and 5 bases from J; junction bases left unmatched: 7. From germline, CDR1 is SQVTM and CDR2 ANQGSEA. The CDR3 has 14 residues. The CDR3 sequence is CSVAFPGQGDEQYF. The CDR3 DNA follows: TGCAGCGTTGCCTTCCCGGGACAGGGGGACGAGCAGTACTTC.

This clone was found a few times. This chain joins TRBV27 and TRBJ1-2; no firm D call. The CDR3 is 13 amino acids. With 5 bases removed from V and 0 bases from J, the gap between germline ends came to 7 bases. Germline assignment: CDR1 MNHEY and CDR2 SMNVEV (reference sequence). The CDR3 nucleotides read TGTGCCAGCAGTATTTCAGCTAACTATGGCTACACCTTC. It translates to CASSISANYGYTF.

This clone was detected only once. This sequence joins TRBV7-9 and TRBJ2-3; no clear D gene. Trimming pared 3 bases from V and 4 bases from J, leaving 11 bases between. Looked up from germline, CDR1 is SEHNR and CDR2 is FQNEAQ (reference sequence). This CDR3 has 14 amino acids. The CDR3 DNA reads TGTGCCAGCAGCTTCATCGAGCTCGCAGATACGCAGTATTTT. Translation: CASSFIELADTQYF.

V usage is TRBV14 and J usage is TRBJ2-7; D may be TRBD1 or TRBD2 (5 bases each). V lost 0 bases and J lost 2, with 14 bases in between. The germline CDR1 and CDR2 sequences are SGHDN and FVKESK. This CDR3 is built from 16 residues. This chain's CDR3 is CASSQDSLRGPYEQYF. CDR3 nucleotide sequence: TGTGCCAGCAGCCAAGATTCTTTGAGGGGACCCTACGAGCAGTACTTC. Using reference TRBV14 and TRBJ2-7 for the parts outside the CDR3, the full variable domain is EAGVTQFPSHSVIEKGQTVTLRCDPISGHDNLYWYRRVMGKEIKFLLHFVKESKQDESGMPNNRFLAERTGGTYSTLKVQPAELEDSGVYFCASSQDSLRGPYEQYFGPGTRLTVT.

This rearrangement joins TRBV12-3 or TRBV12-4 to TRBJ2-7; TRBD1 might be the D (6 bases). Trimming cost V 2 bases and J 5 bases, with 7 bases left between them. This CDR3 region has 12 residues. The CDR3 is CASSLTGNEQYF. The CDR3 DNA sequence: TGTGCCAGCAGTTTAACAGGGAACGAGCAGTACTTC.

The V and J genes are TRBV6-5 and TRBJ2-5; 7 bases fit TRBD2. Unmatched junction bases numbered 1, after V lost 8 bases and J lost 1 base. The CDR3 spans 12 residues. Germline CDR1 is MNHEY and CDR2 is SVGAGI. DNA of the CDR3: TGTGCCAGCCGCGGGGGCCAAGAGACCCAGTACTTC. Translating it yields CASRGGQETQYF.

The genes are TRBV21-1 and TRBJ2-7; the D call of TRBD1 is as the table states it, not checked on the DNA. TRBV21-1 is a pseudogene segment. The CDR3 contains 16 residues. The DNA for the CDR3 is TGTGCCAGCAGCACCTATACGGGACAGGGAAGCTGCGAGCAGTACTTC. Protein: CASSTYTGQGSCEQYF.

The J gene is TRBJ2-1, the V gene TRBV19; 8 bases line up with TRBD2. The trim removed 1 base at V and 4 bases at J, leaving 3 bases unmatched. CDR1 and CDR2 (germline): LNHDA, SQIVND (reference sequence). The CDR3 totals 15 residues. The CDR3 bases are TGTGCCAGTAGTATAGTGGAGCGGGGGTACAATGAGCAGTTCTTC. It encodes CASSIVERGYNEQFF. The whole variable domain, filled in from reference TRBV19 and TRBJ2-1, reads DGGITQSPKYLFRKEGQNVTLSCEQNLNHDAMYWYRQDPGQGLRLIYYSQIVNDFQKGDIAEGYSVSREKKESFPLTVTSAQKNPTAFYLCASSIVERGYNEQFFGPGTRLTVL.

The chain joins TRBV9 to TRBJ1-1, with a possible D match to TRBD1 (5 bases). Germline-derived CDR1 and CDR2 are SGDLS and YYNGEE. The CDR3 loop spans 15 amino acids. With 0 bases removed from V and 0 bases from J, the gap between germline ends came to 9 bases. For the CDR3, the DNA is TGTGCCAGCAGCGTAGCTGGACAACTGAACACTGAAGCTTTCTTT. Translation: CASSVAGQLNTEAFF.

This sequence joins TRBV5-4 and TRBJ1-2; 7 bases agree with TRBD1. The CDR3 spans 17 residues. Germline CDR1 reads SGHNT; CDR2 reads YYREEE (reference sequence). Trimming at V came to 1 base and at J to 1 base, leaving 10 bases not matched to a gene. The CDR3 DNA follows: TGTGCCAGCAGCTTGTCTGGTCAGGGGGTACTTAACTATGGCTACACCTTC. The encoded protein is CASSLSGQGVLNYGYTF.

V is TRBV9 and J is TRBJ1-5; no definite D call. Per the germline V gene, CDR1 is SGDLS and CDR2 is YYNGEE. Trimming shortened V by 0 bases and J by 0 bases, and 10 bases separated the two germline ends. The CDR3 loop spans 16 amino acids. The CDR3 DNA reads TGTGCCAGCAGCGTAGCGGGCAGTAATAGCAATCAGCCCCAGCATTTT. It translates to CASSVAGSNSNQPQHF.

J is TRBJ2-2 and V is TRBV9, with TRBD1 identical over 7 bases. The CDR3 runs to 16 residues. Germline V gene data show CDR1 as SGDLS and CDR2 as YYNGEE. Trimming removed 2 bases from V and 0 bases from J; junction bases left unmatched: 4. Here the CDR3 DNA reads TGTGCCAGCAGCGTCACAGGGGCCCCGAACACCGGGGAGCTGTTTTTT. Translation: CASSVTGAPNTGELFF.

The rearrangement links TRBV27 to TRBJ2-1; a weak D match, TRBD2 (6 bases). The CDR3 runs 18 residues. V was cut by 3 bases and J by 1 base, with 19 bases left in between. Germline values: CDR1 MNHEY, CDR2 SMNVEV (reference sequence). The CDR3 nucleotides are TGTGCCAGCAGTTTGTCCCCCCATTGGGGGGTTTCCTACAATGAGCAGTTCTTC. Its protein product is CASSLSPHWGVSYNEQFF.

This chain connects TRBV7-9 to TRBJ2-7; 7 bases are shared with TRBD1. Germline values: CDR1 SEHNR, CDR2 FQNEAQ (reference sequence). V lost 5 bases to trimming and J lost 1 base; unmatched junction nucleotides: 2. The CDR3 is 13 amino acids. CDR3 sequence: CASSKQGSYEQYF. DNA of the CDR3: TGTGCCAGCAGCAAACAGGGGTCCTACGAGCAGTACTTC. Supplemented by reference TRBV7-9 and TRBJ2-7, the full variable domain reads DTGVSQNPRHKITKRGQNVTFRCDPISEHNRLYWYRQTLGQGPEFLTYFQNEAQLEKSRLLSDRFSAERPKGSFSTLEIQRTEQGDSAMYLCASSKQGSYEQYFGPGTRLTVT.

The chain couples TRBV7-9 to TRBJ2-7, with D possibly called TRBD1 or TRBD2 (6 bases each). V was cut by 4 bases and J by 0 bases, with 13 bases left in between. Germline V CDR1 and CDR2: SEHNR, FQNEAQ (reference sequence). This CDR3 has 15 amino acids. DNA of the CDR3: TGTGCCAGCAGCTCCGACTCGGGGGCCTCCTACGAGCAGTACTTC. Encoded protein: CASSSDSGASYEQYF.

The chain recombines TRBV7-2 with TRBJ1-5; D is uncertain. This CDR3 comprises 16 residues. Trimming stripped 2 bases from V and 1 base from J, with 12 bases between. CDR1 is SGHTA and CDR2 is FQGNSA in the germline V gene. CDR3 in amino acids: CASSLRLEVSNQPQHF. The CDR3 nucleotides read TGTGCCAGCAGCTTACGTCTGGAGGTGAGCAATCAGCCCCAGCATTTT.

The chain recombines TRBV3-1 (or the pseudogene TRBV3-2) with TRBJ2-2; 9 bases match TRBD1. V gave up 2 bases and J gave up 7 bases; unmatched junction bases: 11. There are 17 residues in the CDR3. Germline V gene data show CDR1 as LGHDT and CDR2 as YNNKEL (reference sequence). As DNA, the CDR3 is TGTGCCAGCAGCCAACTAGCCGGACAGGGGACTAACGGGGAGCTGTTTTTT. It yields the protein CASSQLAGQGTNGELFF.

The chain employs TRBV12-3 or TRBV12-4 and TRBJ2-2; D not certain. V dropped 0 bases and J dropped 4 bases, with 3 bases sitting between them. The CDR3 consists of 13 residues. In DNA form, the CDR3 reads TGTGCCAGCAGTTTAGCGACCACCGGGGAGCTGTTTTTT. Amino acid sequence: CASSLATTGELFF.

CDR3 sequence reads: CAISEPPAGVGNEQFF. The CDR3 DNA reads TGTGCCATCAGCGAGCCCCCAGCGGGGGTTGGAAATGAGCAGTTCTTC. V is TRBV10-3 and J is TRBJ2-1; 8 bases align to TRBD2. The V gene's germline CDR1 is ENHRY and CDR2 SYGVKD. The CDR3 contains 16 residues. V lost 6 bases to trimming and J lost 7 bases; unmatched junction nucleotides: 14.

The J gene is TRBJ1-2, the V gene TRBV5-6; 9 bases match TRBD1. The length of the CDR3 is 14 residues. Germline V gives CDR1 SGHDT, CDR2 YYEEEE. V shed 4 bases, J shed 4 bases, and the junction held 5 bases outside the gene matches. The CDR3 sequence: CASSPGQGSYGYTF. The CDR3 DNA reads as TGTGCCAGCAGCCCCGGACAGGGGTCCTATGGCTACACCTTC.

This clone appeared a single time. CDR3 bases: TGTGCCAGCAGCTTAGAGATCAATCAGCCCCAGCATTTT. Amino acids: CASSLEINQPQHF. V gene TRBV7-9 combines with J gene TRBJ1-5; D is unresolved. The V gene's germline CDR1 is SEHNR and CDR2 FQNEAQ (reference sequence). The V and J ends lost 1 base and 3 bases respectively, with 4 bases between them. The CDR3 is 13 residues long.